This passage covers 20 T cell receptor beta chains from one sample sequenced in a study of T cells in women clearing cervical HPV infection. Repertoires were generated with immunoSEQ multiplex PCR, while TCRdb's copy carries only in-frame clones and drops some. The sample holds about 25,000 clones. Input material: blood buffy coat. These receptors originate from a woman aged 18-70 years with a cervical HPV16 infection that either progressed to CIN3+ or cleared (not recorded which).

The CDR3 sequence is CSGHRDKNSPLHF. CDR3 bases read: TGCAGTGGACACCGGGACAAAAATTCACCC. The genes are TRBV20-1 and TRBJ1-6; D may be TRBD1 (6 bases). The sequence runs out 3 residues before the end of the CDR3; the remainder is reconstructed from the germline J gene. This CDR3 has 13 amino acids. V was pared by 7 bases and J by 7 bases, with 14 bases between. Germline V gene data show CDR1 as DFQATT and CDR2 as SNEGSKA (reference sequence).

In regard to this clone: The read terminates 3 residues ahead of where the CDR3 ends, so the germline J gene completes it. The V gene is TRBV19, the J gene TRBJ2-3, with TRBD1 matching over 7 bases. The CDR3 totals 15 residues. CDR1 is LNHDA, CDR2 SQIVND, per germline (reference sequence). Here the CDR3 reads CASSRGGAINQPQYF. Partial CDR3 DNA: TGTGCCAGTAGCCGAGGGGGCGCGATTAATCAGCCG.

Concerning this clone itself: Read sequence stops 3 residues before the CDR3 end, and the germline J gene provides the missing end. The V call is TRBV7-9, the J call TRBJ1-2; possible D gene TRBD1, 5 bases. Germline V lookup: CDR1 SEHNR, CDR2 FQNEAQ (reference sequence). The CDR3 is 12 amino acids. The CDR3 DNA, read in part, is TGTGCCTCCTCGGGTCGGGGGAACGAC. Translating gives CASSGRGND. The whole CDR3 reads CASSGRGNDYTF.

A note on this clone: The read comes to an end 3 residues before the CDR3 does, leaving the germline J gene to fill in the end. The chain is built from TRBV5-3 and TRBJ2-4, with TRBD2 matching 7 bases. TRBV5-3 is reported as an ORF; its role is uncertain. This CDR3 spans 17 amino acids. Unmatched junction bases numbered 14, after V lost 4 bases and J lost 4 bases. CDR3 DNA, as far as it was read: TGTGCCAGAAGCCCCCTCGTTCGGGGAGGGAAAAAAAACATT. Residues: CARSPLVRGGKKNI. The whole CDR3 is CARSPLVRGGKKNIQYF.

Regarding this clone: The CDR3 end is not reached by the read, which stops 3 residues before it; the germline J gene fills it in. The J gene is TRBJ1-2, the V gene TRBV20-1; TRBD1 is a possible D gene (5 bases). This CDR3 is 14 amino acids long. Trimming removed 1 base from V and 3 bases from J, with 12 bases in between. CDR1 and CDR2 (germline): DFQATT, SNEGSKA (reference sequence). Incomplete CDR3 DNA: TGCAGTGCTAGAGGGGGACTGTCTGACTATGGC. Translating gives CSARGGLSDYG. The entire CDR3 protein is CSARGGLSDYGYTF.

On this clone itself: The read ends 3 residues shy of where the CDR3 ends; the end is completed using the germline J gene. V is TRBV5-6 and J is TRBJ1-1, with unresolved D. This CDR3 is built from 13 residues. CDR1 is SGHDT, CDR2 YYEEEE, per germline. V was pared by 0 bases and J by 1 base, with 4 bases between. CDR3 region: CASSLEQNTEAFF. The covered CDR3 bases are TGTGCCAGCAGCTTGGAACAGAACACTGAA.

Concerning this clone: The sequence runs out 3 residues before the end of the CDR3; the remainder is reconstructed from the germline J gene. This sequence joins TRBV20-1 and TRBJ2-2; TRBD2 matches 12 bases. Germline trimming cut 3 bases from V and 6 bases from J; bases unmatched to any gene: 11. Germline V lookup: CDR1 DFQATT, CDR2 SNEGSKA (reference sequence). The CDR3 covers 17 residues. Incomplete CDR3 DNA: TGCAGTGCTAGCTCTCCCGGACTAGCGGGACTCGCCGGGGAG. This gives the protein CSASSPGLAGLAGE. The entire CDR3 sequence reads CSASSPGLAGLAGELFF.

Concerning this clone itself: The read halts 3 residues ahead of the CDR3 end, with the missing end drawn from the germline J gene. The V call is TRBV19, the J call TRBJ2-5; 7 bases align to TRBD1. V trimming: 3 bases; J trimming: 3 bases; junction bases outside the gene matches: 4. There are 14 residues in the CDR3. Per germline, CDR1 LNHDA and CDR2 SQIVND (reference sequence). CDR3 sequence: CASSIRDSKETQYF. The covered CDR3 bases are TGTGCCAGTAGTATCAGGGACAGCAAAGAGACC.

Worth noting for this clone: The CDR3 extends 3 residues past the end of the read, so its final part is completed from the germline J gene. The V call is TRBV20-1, the J call TRBJ2-3, with 7 bases aligning to TRBD2. Germline CDR1 is DFQATT and CDR2 is SNEGSKA (reference sequence). The CDR3 spans 15 residues. J was trimmed by 6 bases and V by 3 bases; bases with no gene match: 12. The CDR3 protein is CSASRAGVVPDTQYF. CDR3 DNA (partial): TGCAGTGCTAGCCGCGCGGGAGTGGTCCCCGATACG.

Details on this clone: The CDR3 is cut off 3 residues early in the read; its end comes from the germline J gene. The rearrangement links TRBV6-1 to TRBJ2-3; TRBD2 agrees at 7 bases. CDR3 length equals 14 residues. Germline values: CDR1 MNHNS, CDR2 SASEGT. CDR3 residues: CASSEIRDYQPQYF. CDR3 DNA, as far as it was read: TGTGCCAGCAGTGAAATCCGGGACTATCAGCCG.

Points on this clone: Sequencing ends 3 residues short of the CDR3 end; the germline J gene provides the rest. The chain joins TRBV18 to TRBJ1-2; D is perhaps TRBD1 (5 bases). The germline V gene has CDR1 KGHSH and CDR2 LQKENI. CDR3 length equals 13 residues. The CDR3 loop is CASSRGTSNDYTF. The CDR3 DNA, read in part, is TGTGCCAGCTCACGGGGGACTTCCAATGAC.

On this clone itself: The read terminates 3 residues before the CDR3 end, so the remaining end is supplied by the germline J gene. The J gene is TRBJ2-5, the V gene TRBV4-1; 8 nucleotides align to TRBD2. The CDR3 contains 15 residues. Germline CDR1 and CDR2: MGHRA and YSYEKL. J gave up 1 base and V 6 bases, and 7 bases lay outside the gene matches. The CDR3 protein is CASSSAGAPQETQYF. The covered CDR3 bases are TGCGCCAGCAGTTCAGCGGGAGCCCCCCAAGAGACC.

On this clone: The read stops 3 residues short of the end of the CDR3; the missing end is completed from the germline J gene. V gene TRBV2 combines with J gene TRBJ2-1; D uncertain. The CDR3 is 15 amino acids. V shed 1 base and J shed 2 bases, with 9 bases lying between them. Germline loops: CDR1 SNHLY, CDR2 FYNNEI. The CDR3 region is CASSEGRQTYNEQFF. CDR3 DNA (partial): TGTGCCAGCAGTGAAGGCAGACAAACCTACAATGAG.

A word on this clone: Read data end 3 residues before the CDR3 end; the end is taken from the germline J gene. The gene calls are TRBV11-2 and TRBJ2-5; 7 bases agree with TRBD1. This CDR3 has 14 amino acids. V lost 5 bases, J lost 1 base, and 4 bases stayed unmatched. Germline assignment: CDR1 SGHAT and CDR2 FQNNGV. CDR3 region: CASSQRGRQETQYF. The CDR3 DNA, read in part, is TGTGCCAGCAGCCAGAGGGGGCGCCAAGAGACC.

Concerning this clone itself: The CDR3 goes on 3 residues after the read ends, and that part is filled in from the germline J gene. The chain employs TRBV7-3 and TRBJ2-1; D is possibly TRBD2 (5 bases). V was cut by 2 bases and J by 5 bases, with 13 bases left in between. In germline, CDR1 is SGHTA, CDR2 FQGTGA. This CDR3 has 15 residues. Incomplete CDR3 DNA: TGTGCCAGCAGCTTACAGGCTAGCCGAGACAATGAG. Translation: CASSLQASRDNE. Given in full, the CDR3 is CASSLQASRDNEQFF.

Comments on this clone: The read stops 3 residues short of the end of the CDR3; the missing end is completed from the germline J gene. The genes are TRBV20-1 and TRBJ1-4, with unresolved D. CDR1 and CDR2 from the germline V gene are DFQATT and SNEGSKA (reference sequence). Trimming removed 6 bases from V and 8 bases from J, with 16 bases in between. The CDR3 extends over 13 amino acids. CDR3 in amino acids: CSAPVTGSEKLFF. Incomplete CDR3 DNA: TGCAGTGCCCCGGTTACGGGTTCGGAAAAA.

About this clone itself: The observed sequence ends 3 residues before the CDR3 terminus, with the missing tail filled in from the germline J gene. The chain employs TRBV7-2 and TRBJ2-7; perhaps TRBD2 as D (6 bases). CDR1 SGHTA and CDR2 FQGNSA come from the germline V gene. Trimming removed 3 bases from V and 4 bases from J, with 16 bases in between. The CDR3 contains 15 residues. The covered CDR3 bases are TGTGCCAGCAGCTTGGAGGGTCGGTCGTGGTACGAG. This codes for CASSLEGRSWYE. The CDR3 in full is CASSLEGRSWYEQYF.

On this clone: The observed sequence ends 3 residues before the CDR3 terminus, with the missing tail filled in from the germline J gene. The chain links TRBV7-9 to TRBJ2-2, with D possibly being TRBD1 (5 bases). Germline lookup yields CDR1 SEHNR and CDR2 FQNEAQ (reference sequence). This CDR3 is 14 amino acids long. The V gene lost 5 bases and the J gene lost 0 bases, with 7 bases spanning the gap. The chain's CDR3 is CASSRQTNTGELFF. CDR3 DNA (partial): TGTGCCAGCAGCCGACAGACGAACACCGGGGAG.

Concerning this clone: The DNA ends 3 residues before the CDR3 does, and the rest of the CDR3 is filled in from the germline J gene. The rearrangement links TRBV30 to TRBJ1-2; D not resolved. The CDR3 has 11 amino acids. The germline V gene has CDR1 GTSNPN and CDR2 SVGIG (reference sequence). Partial CDR3 DNA: TGTGCCTGGCAGATTGGGCCACTC. Translation gives CAWQIGPL. The CDR3 as a whole reads CAWQIGPLYTF.

Concerning this clone itself: Compared with germline, one end of the junction differs, possibly owing to a read error. The read ends 3 residues early relative to the CDR3; the germline J gene fills the gap. The chain links TRBV7-7 to TRBJ2-7; weak D call: TRBD1 (6 bases). The CDR3 length is 14 residues. Per germline, CDR1 SSHAT and CDR2 FNYEAQ (reference sequence). The DNA read from the CDR3 is TGTGCTAGCAGCTCGACGGACAGTGGCTACGAG. It is translated as CASSSTDSGYE. In full, the CDR3 is CASSSTDSGYEQYF.